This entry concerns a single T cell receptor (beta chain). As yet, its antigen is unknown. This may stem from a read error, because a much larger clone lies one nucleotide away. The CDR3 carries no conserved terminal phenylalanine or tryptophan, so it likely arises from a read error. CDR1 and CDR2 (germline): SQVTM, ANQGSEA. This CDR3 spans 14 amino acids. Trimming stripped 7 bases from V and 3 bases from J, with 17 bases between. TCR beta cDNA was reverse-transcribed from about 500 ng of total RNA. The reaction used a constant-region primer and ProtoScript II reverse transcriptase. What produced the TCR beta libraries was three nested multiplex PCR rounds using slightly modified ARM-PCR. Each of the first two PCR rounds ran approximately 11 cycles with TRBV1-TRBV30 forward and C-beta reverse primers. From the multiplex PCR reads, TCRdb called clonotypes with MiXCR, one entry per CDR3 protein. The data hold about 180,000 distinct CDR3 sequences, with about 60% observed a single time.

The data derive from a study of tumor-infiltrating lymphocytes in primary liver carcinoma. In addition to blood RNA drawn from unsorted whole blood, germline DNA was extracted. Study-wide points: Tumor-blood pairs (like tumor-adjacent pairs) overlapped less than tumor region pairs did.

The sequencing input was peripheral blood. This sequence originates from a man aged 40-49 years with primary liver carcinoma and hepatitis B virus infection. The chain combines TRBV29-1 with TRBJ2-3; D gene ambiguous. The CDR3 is CSAASYGGTDTQYL. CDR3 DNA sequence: TGCAGCGCCGCCTCCTATGGTGGGACAGATACGCAGTATTTA.